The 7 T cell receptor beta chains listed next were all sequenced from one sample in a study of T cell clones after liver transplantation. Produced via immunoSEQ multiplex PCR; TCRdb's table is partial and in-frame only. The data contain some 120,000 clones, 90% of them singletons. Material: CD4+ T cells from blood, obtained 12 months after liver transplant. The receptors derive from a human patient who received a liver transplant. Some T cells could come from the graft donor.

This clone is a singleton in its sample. The CDR3 DNA follows: TGTGCCAGCAGCCAAGATTTGCGCGAAACCGGGGAGCTGTTTTTT. Translation: CASSQDLRETGELFF. The rearrangement uses TRBV4-2 and TRBJ2-2; D gene unclear. CDR3 length: 15 residues. The germline V gene encodes CDR1 LGHNA and CDR2 YNFKEQ. Trimming removed 0 bases from V and 5 bases from J, with 10 bases in between.

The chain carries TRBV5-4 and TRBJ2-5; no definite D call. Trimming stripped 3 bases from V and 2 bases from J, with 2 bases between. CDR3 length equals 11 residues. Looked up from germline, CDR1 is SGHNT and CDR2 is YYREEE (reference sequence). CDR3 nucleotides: TGTGCCAGCAGCTATCAAGAGACCCAGTACTTC. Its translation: CASSYQETQYF. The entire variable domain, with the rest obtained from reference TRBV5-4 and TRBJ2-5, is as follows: ETGVTQSPTHLIKTRGQQVTLRCSSQSGHNTVSWYQQALGQGPQFIFQYYREEENGRGNFPPRFSGLQFPNYSSELNVNALELDDSALYLCASSYQETQYFGPGTRLLVL.

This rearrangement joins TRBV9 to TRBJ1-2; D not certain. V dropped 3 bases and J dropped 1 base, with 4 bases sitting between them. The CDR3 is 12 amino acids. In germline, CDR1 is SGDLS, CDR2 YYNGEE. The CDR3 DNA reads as TGTGCCAGCAGCGAAGATAACTATGGCTACACCTTC. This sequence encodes CASSEDNYGYTF.

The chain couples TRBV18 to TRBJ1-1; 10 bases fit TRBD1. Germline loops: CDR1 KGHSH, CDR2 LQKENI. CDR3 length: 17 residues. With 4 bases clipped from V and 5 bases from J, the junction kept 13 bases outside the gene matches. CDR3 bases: TGTGCCAGCTCACAATATCAAACCGGACAGGGGGGGACTGAAGCTTTCTTT. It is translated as CASSQYQTGQGGTEAFF. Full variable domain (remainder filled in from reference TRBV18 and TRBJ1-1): NAGVMQNPRHLVRRRGQEARLRCSPMKGHSHVYWYRQLPEEGLKFMVYLQKENIIDESGMPKERFSAEFPKEGPSILRIQQVVRGDSAAYFCASSQYQTGQGGTEAFFGQGTRLTVV.

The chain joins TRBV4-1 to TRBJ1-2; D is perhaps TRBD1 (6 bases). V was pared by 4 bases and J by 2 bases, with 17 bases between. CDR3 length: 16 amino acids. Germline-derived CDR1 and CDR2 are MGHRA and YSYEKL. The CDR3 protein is CASSPQGTGRNYGYTF. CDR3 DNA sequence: TGCGCCAGCAGCCCCCAAGGTACAGGGAGAAACTATGGCTACACCTTC.

The CDR3, as DNA: TGCGCCAGCAGCTTCGGACTAGCGGGCGCAATCTCCTACAATGAGCAGTTCTTC. The encoded protein is CASSFGLAGAISYNEQFF. The V call is TRBV5-1, the J call TRBJ2-1; TRBD2 matches 11 bases. With V trimmed by 2 bases and J by 0 bases, 7 bases remained unmatched. Per the germline V gene, CDR1 is SGHRS and CDR2 is YFSETQ. The CDR3 length is 18 residues.

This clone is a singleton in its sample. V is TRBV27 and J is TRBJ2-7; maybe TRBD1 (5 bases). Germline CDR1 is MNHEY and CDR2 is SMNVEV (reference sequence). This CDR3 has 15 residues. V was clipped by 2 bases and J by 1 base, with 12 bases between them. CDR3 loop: CASSLQGLRSYEQYF. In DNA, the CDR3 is TGTGCCAGCAGTTTACAGGGTCTTAGATCCTACGAGCAGTACTTC.